This T cell receptor beta chain comes out of a study of cytomegalovirus exposure and HLA in healthy donors. Concerning this clone: Antigen unknown.

Study-wide results and limits: A later analysis found that most CMV-associated TCR beta chains appeared HLA-restricted. In a later analysis, an Asian-associated ancestry cluster reportedly showed fewer N-insertions than the 666-donor mean. A later analysis linked 15,000 to 20,000 TCR beta sequences to HLA alleles at 0.05 false discovery rate.

V shed 5 bases and J shed 0 bases, with 11 bases lying between them. CDR1 LNHDA and CDR2 SQIVND come from the germline V gene (reference sequence). This CDR3 region has 15 residues. Both 60 Vbeta primers and 13 Jbeta primers went into the PCR. How the authors handled the data: Later, an analysis found 80 million or so unique TCR beta chains, and roughly 9.9 million of these were shared. Assay used: immunoSEQ multiplex PCR; TCRdb lists only in-frame clones, some missing. V and J calls and clone size come straight from that table; D and trimming were deduced from the DNA. The repertoire consists of about 130,000 clones, with about four fifths occurring once and the leading ten covering approximately 3.8%.

The J gene is TRBJ2-1, the V gene TRBV19, with a weak D call TRBD1 (6 bases). The sequenced material came from PBMCs. The clonotype comes from a woman between 40 and 50 years old in good health and CMV-seropositive. The CDR3 reads CASSLTGSSYNEQFF. In nucleotides, the CDR3 is TGTGCCAGTAGTTTAACAGGGAGCTCCTACAATGAGCAGTTCTTC.